Detailed here is one T cell receptor (beta chain). The data belong to a study of blood T cell repertoires in COVID-19. Looking at the study overall: Acute and convalescent COVID-19 samples came from the United States, Italy and Spain. From T cells, B-cell-depleted T cells, or PBMCs came the material, which was cDNA or gDNA.

Authors' analysis steps: Cell counts per sample came from amplifying reference gene primers. Produced via immunoSEQ multiplex PCR; TCRdb's table is partial and in-frame only. Clone size and V and J calls were adopted from that table, with D and trimming inferred from the DNA. The sample carries under 150,000 clones, about 84% recorded once. V lost 3 bases to trimming and J lost 1 base; unmatched junction nucleotides: 7. There are 18 residues in the CDR3. Germline assignment: CDR1 KGHDR and CDR2 SFDVKD. The J gene is TRBJ2-1, the V gene TRBV24-1; 11 bases line up with TRBD2. The TCR originated in a woman older than 75 in a cohort sampled during active or convalescent COVID-19. Sequenced material: peripheral blood. CDR3 coding DNA: TGTGCCACCAGTGATAGTAGCGGGGGGGCCGGGTCCTACAATGAGCAGTTCTTC. Translating gives CATSDSSGGAGSYNEQFF.